This entry concerns a single T cell receptor beta chain. Its antigen is still unknown. A sample-barcoded 5' primer and a J-beta primer mix were used in a second PCR of about 6 to 11 cycles. Each CDR3 protein is one row after TCRdb ran MiXCR on the 5' RACE reads. The sample lists about a million distinct CDR3 sequences; roughly 51% were seen once. The data belong to a study of blood T cells in healthy people across ages. The study's findings and limits: Per million T cells, the diversity of TCR beta decreased roughly linearly as age advanced. Diversity was estimated from one million T cells, and these estimates were considered underestimates.

V gave up 2 bases and J gave up 4 bases, with 5 bases separating them. This CDR3 contains 13 residues. Germline V lookup: CDR1 SGHTA, CDR2 FQGTGA. Approximately 9.2 milliliters was the volume of peripheral blood drawn from each donor. Total RNA amounts of at least 6 micrograms were extracted per sample. The specimen was blood. The receptor was derived from a woman aged 55-70 years in good health. The chain carries TRBV7-3 and TRBJ2-2; D is unclear. The CDR3 sequence: CASSLEPTGELFF. For the CDR3, the DNA is TGTGCCAGCAGCTTAGAACCCACCGGGGAGCTGTTTTTT. Based on the CDR3 plus reference TRBV7-3 and TRBJ2-2, the full variable domain is GAGVSQTPSNKVTEKGKYVELRCDPISGHTALYWYRQSLGQGPEFLIYFQGTGAADDSGLPNDRFFAVRPEGSVSTLKIQRTERGDSAVYLCASSLEPTGELFFGEGSRLTVL.